The T cell receptor (beta chain) described here comes from a study of blood T cells in healthy people across ages. For the second PCR, which ran for roughly 6 to 11 cycles, a sample-barcoded 5' primer and a J-beta primer mix were used. Each CDR3 protein is one row after TCRdb ran MiXCR on the 5' RACE reads. The sample comprises some 1,000,000 distinct CDR3 sequences, almost 25% of which are singletons, and 0.65% to 0.75% rests with the top ten. These sequences were also reported in another study, on T cells of mothers and their children.

The sequence was collected from a girl aged 2 to 10 in good health. The sequenced sample was blood.

The CDR3 protein is CSALSRHNVGAFF. For the CDR3, the DNA is TGCAGTGCCCTATCAAGGCATAATGTCGGAGCTTTCTTT. This chain uses TRBV20-1 with TRBJ1-1; no definite D call. The germline gives CDR1 DFQATT, CDR2 SNEGSKA (reference sequence). V lost 6 bases and J lost 10, with 21 bases in between. This CDR3 is 13 amino acids long.